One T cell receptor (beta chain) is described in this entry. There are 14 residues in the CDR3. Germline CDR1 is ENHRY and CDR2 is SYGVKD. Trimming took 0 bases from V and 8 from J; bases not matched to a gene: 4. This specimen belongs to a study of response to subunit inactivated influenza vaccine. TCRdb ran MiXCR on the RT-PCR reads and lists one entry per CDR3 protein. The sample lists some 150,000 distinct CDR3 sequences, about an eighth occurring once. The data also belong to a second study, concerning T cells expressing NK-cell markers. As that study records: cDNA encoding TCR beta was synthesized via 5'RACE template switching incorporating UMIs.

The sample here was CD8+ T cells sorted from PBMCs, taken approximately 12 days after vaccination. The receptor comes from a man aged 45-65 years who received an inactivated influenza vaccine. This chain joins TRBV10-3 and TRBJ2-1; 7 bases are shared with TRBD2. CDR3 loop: CAISESGLVHEQFF. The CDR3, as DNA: TGTGCCATCAGTGAGTCCGGACTAGTCCATGAGCAGTTCTTC.